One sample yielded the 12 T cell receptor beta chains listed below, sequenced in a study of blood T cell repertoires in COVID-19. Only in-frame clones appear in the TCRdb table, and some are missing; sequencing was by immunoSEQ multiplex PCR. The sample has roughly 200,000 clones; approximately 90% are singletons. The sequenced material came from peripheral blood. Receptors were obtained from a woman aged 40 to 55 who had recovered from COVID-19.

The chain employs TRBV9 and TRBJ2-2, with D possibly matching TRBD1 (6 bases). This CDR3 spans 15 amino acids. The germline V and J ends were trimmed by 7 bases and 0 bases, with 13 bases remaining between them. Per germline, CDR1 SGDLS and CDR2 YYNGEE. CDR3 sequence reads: CASGKGHANTGELFF. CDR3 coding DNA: TGTGCCAGCGGAAAGGGACACGCGAACACCGGGGAGCTGTTTTTT.

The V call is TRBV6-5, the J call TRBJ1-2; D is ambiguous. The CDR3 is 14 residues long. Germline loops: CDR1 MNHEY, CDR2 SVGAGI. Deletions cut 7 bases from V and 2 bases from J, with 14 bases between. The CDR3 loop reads CASTSLERNYGYTF. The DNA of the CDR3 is TGTGCCAGCACCTCTCTTGAGAGGAACTATGGCTACACCTTC.

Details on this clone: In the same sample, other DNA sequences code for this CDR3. In nucleotides, the CDR3 is TGTGCCAGCAGCCAAGATCTAGCGGGAGGGCCAGATACGCAGTATTTT. As protein: CASSQDLAGGPDTQYF. V is TRBV4-2 and J is TRBJ2-3, with 12 bases aligning to TRBD2. The CDR3 covers 16 residues. Germline assignment: CDR1 LGHNA and CDR2 YNFKEQ. V shed 0 bases, J shed 4 bases, and the junction held 2 bases outside the gene matches.

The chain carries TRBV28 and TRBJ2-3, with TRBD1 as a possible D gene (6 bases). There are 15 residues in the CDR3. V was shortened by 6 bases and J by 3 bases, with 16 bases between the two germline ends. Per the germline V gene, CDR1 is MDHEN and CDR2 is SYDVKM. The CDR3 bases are TGTGCCAGCAGCCCGGACAGCGACACAACAGATACGCAGTATTTT. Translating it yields CASSPDSDTTDTQYF.

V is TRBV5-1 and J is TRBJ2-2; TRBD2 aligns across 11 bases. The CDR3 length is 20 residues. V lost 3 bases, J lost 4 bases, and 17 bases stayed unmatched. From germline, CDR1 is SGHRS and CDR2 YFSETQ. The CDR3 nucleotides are TGCGCCAGCAGCTCCATTGGGGGCTACGGGACTAGCGGATCCACCGGGGAGCTGTTTTTT. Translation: CASSSIGGYGTSGSTGELFF. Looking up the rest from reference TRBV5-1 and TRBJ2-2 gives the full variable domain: KAGVTQTPRYLIKTRGQQVTLSCSPISGHRSVSWYQQTPGQGLQFLFEYFSETQRNKGNFPGRFSGRQFSNSRSEMNVSTLELGDSALYLCASSSIGGYGTSGSTGELFFGEGSRLTVL.

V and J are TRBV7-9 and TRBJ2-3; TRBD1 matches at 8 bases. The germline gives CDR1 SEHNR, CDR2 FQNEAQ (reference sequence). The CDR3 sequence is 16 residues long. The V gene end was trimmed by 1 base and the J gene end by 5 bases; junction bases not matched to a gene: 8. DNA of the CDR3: TGTGCCAGCAGCTTAGGCCGGACAGGGTCCGGAGATACGCAGTATTTT. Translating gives CASSLGRTGSGDTQYF.

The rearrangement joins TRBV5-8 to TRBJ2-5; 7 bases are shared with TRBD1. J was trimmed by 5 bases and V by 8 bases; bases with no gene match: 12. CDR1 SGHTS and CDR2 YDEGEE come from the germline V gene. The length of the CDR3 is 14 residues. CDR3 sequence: CASWTGGGFETQYF. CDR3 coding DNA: TGTGCCAGTTGGACAGGAGGTGGTTTCGAGACCCAGTACTTC.

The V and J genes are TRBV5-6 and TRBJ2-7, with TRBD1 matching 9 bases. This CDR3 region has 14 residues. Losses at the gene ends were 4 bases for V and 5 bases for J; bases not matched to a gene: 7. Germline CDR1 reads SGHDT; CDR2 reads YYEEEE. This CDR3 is CASSHGTGINEQYF. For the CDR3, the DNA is TGTGCCAGCAGCCATGGGACAGGGATTAACGAGCAGTACTTC.

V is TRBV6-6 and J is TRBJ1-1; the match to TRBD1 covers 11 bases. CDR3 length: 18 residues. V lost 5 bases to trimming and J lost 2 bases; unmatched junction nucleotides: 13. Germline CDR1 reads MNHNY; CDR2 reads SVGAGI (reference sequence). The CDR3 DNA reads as TGTGCCAGCAGTCGATCCACCGGGACAGGGGGGGGCAACACTGAAGCTTTCTTT. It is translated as CASSRSTGTGGGNTEAFF.

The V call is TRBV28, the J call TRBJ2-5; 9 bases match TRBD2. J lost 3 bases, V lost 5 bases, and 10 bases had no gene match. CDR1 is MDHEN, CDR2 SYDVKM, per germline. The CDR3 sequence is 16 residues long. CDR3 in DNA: TGTGCCAGCAGTCCCCTGACTAGCGGATGGGAAGAGACCCAGTACTTC. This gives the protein CASSPLTSGWEETQYF. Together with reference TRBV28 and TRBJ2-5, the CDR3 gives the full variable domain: DVKVTQSSRYLVKRTGEKVFLECVQDMDHENMFWYRQDPGLGLRLIYFSYDVKMKEKGDIPEGYSVSREKKERFSLILESASTNQTSMYLCASSPLTSGWEETQYFGPGTRLLVL.

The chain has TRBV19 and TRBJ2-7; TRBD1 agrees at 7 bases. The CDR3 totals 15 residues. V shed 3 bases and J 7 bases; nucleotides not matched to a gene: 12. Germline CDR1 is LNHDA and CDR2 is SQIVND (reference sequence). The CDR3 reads CASSMLPTGTGEQYF. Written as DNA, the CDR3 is TGTGCCAGTAGTATGCTTCCGACAGGGACGGGAGAGCAGTACTTC.

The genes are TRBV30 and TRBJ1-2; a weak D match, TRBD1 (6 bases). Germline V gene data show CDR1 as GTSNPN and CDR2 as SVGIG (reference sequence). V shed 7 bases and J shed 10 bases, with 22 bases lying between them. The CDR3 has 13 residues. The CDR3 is CASFSRDIISYTF. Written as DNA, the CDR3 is TGTGCCTCGTTTAGCCGGGACATAATTTCCTACACCTTC.